A single T cell receptor (beta chain) is shown here with its context. This receptor's antigen is unknown. No quality values exist for individual bases; no much larger clone is one base distant. The record originates from a study of cytomegalovirus exposure and HLA in healthy donors (dated by TCRdb to the late 2010s). With regard to the full study: According to a later analysis, the 120 or so validation repertoires were produced on the same platform as the 666 repertoires of the first cohort. The study aimed to test whether cataloging public T cell receptors could reveal signatures of past pathogen exposure. Besides the first cohort of some 670 subjects, a separate validation cohort made up of about 120 different subjects was used. High-throughput TCR immunosequencing, statistical association of individual TCRs with disease status, and machine learning were combined to predict cytomegalovirus infection status.

V and J are truncated by 4 bases and 3 bases respectively, leaving an intervening sequence of 16 bases. The CDR3 starts with the cysteine, ends with the phenylalanine, and has 16 residues. The CDR3 DNA has 48 bases and is translated from base 1. For CDR1 and CDR2, the germline V gene (reference sequence) lists MNHNY and SVGAGI. The research as a whole found: All 120 or so repertoires were used to score co-occurrence in the validation cohort in a later analysis, because that analysis had no HLA typing for the cohort. In a later analysis, TCRs clustered in the first cohort were found to also tend to co-occur in the 130 or so validation repertoires, with about 94% of cluster scores above 0. The classifier was reported to diagnose cytomegalovirus status with high specificity and sensitivity in both the original and validation cohorts. According to the authors, the approach could potentially be generalized to other disease states and immunological phenotypes. A few of the identified cytomegalovirus-associated TCR beta chains were confirmed in vitro to be specific for cytomegalovirus antigens. In the study, around 160 TCR beta chains were listed as associated with cytomegalovirus. While some public TCRs were present in many individuals, most TCR sequences turned up only very rarely across donors.

The donors were included in the validation cohort of approximately 120 subjects, a group kept apart from the approximately 650-subject first cohort. Receptor libraries were prepared by the immunoSEQ multiplex PCR assay. In the authors' own workflow: A statistical classification framework was developed to diagnose cytomegalovirus status using the catalog of TCR beta chain sequences. Sourced from immuneACCESS, this table was stored by TCRdb with only in-frame sequences that have V and J called. A share of the clones is absent; for the studies checked, an unresolved V gene accounts for under half, and the remainder has no known explanation. V and J calls and clone size are those listed in that table; D and trimming were worked out from the DNA. The sample table contains about 160,000 clones; only one count was recorded for about 90% of them. The ten largest clones add up to about a tenth of the sample.

The chain couples TRBV6-6 to TRBJ2-4; possibly the D gene is TRBD1, per 6 matching bases. The clonotype originates from a woman aged 18-30 years in good health and CMV-seropositive. Specimen: PBMCs. Here the CDR3 is given as CASSSRRTVDKNIQYF. The DNA sequence is TGTGCCAGCAGTTCCCGGAGGACAGTTGACAAAAACATTCAGTACTTC.